This paragraph reports one T cell receptor beta chain. Its antigen specificity is not known. No much larger clone is present one base from it, and per-base qualities are unavailable. Donors formed part of the validation cohort, which comprised 120 subjects and was distinct from the first cohort of under 750 subjects. Libraries were constructed by the immunoSEQ multiplex PCR assay. The original pipeline was this. A statistical classification framework was developed to diagnose cytomegalovirus status using the catalog of TCR beta chain sequences. In TCRdb, the immuneACCESS table is reduced to in-frame sequences with V and J assigned. These tables do not hold every clone; where another copy was compared, an unresolved V gene accounts for under half, and the others remain unexplained. The DNA gave D and trimming, while V, J and clone size come from that table. The sample table lists 100,000 to 150,000 clones, roughly nine tenths of them with a count of one. Together, the top ten hold approximately 1.1% of the sample.

The data were obtained in a study of cytomegalovirus exposure and HLA in healthy donors (dated by TCRdb to about 2017). Some background on the complete study: The 700 or so repertoires of the first cohort and the 95 to 150 validation repertoires were produced on the same platform, according to a later analysis. Along with the roughly 610-subject first cohort, a separate validation cohort of approximately 110 different subjects was used. To predict cytomegalovirus infection status, the study brought together high-throughput TCR immunosequencing, statistical association of individual TCRs with disease status, and machine learning. The study aimed to test whether cataloging public T cell receptors could reveal signatures of past pathogen exposure.

Results and caveats for the whole study, not just this receptor: A later analysis found that TCRs clustered in the first cohort also tended to co-occur in the 120 validation repertoires, with roughly 95% of cluster scores above 0. The authors suggested that the approach could potentially be generalized to other disease states and immunological phenotypes. Across donors, most TCR sequences were observed very rarely, whereas some public TCRs were present in many individuals. Three of the identified cytomegalovirus-associated TCR beta chains were confirmed in vitro to be specific for cytomegalovirus antigens. A later analysis lacked HLA typing for the validation cohort, so it scored co-occurrence in that cohort across all 120 or so repertoires. Cytomegalovirus status was reported to be diagnosed by the classifier with high specificity and sensitivity in both the original and validation cohorts. A total of about 150 TCR beta chains were listed by the study as associated with cytomegalovirus.

From a lookup of the germline V gene (reference sequence), CDR1 and CDR2 are WNHNN and SYGVQD. V and J are truncated by 7 bases and 1 base respectively, leaving an intervening sequence of 13 bases. The CDR3, cysteine through phenylalanine, is 14 amino acids long. Of the read, only the CDR3 DNA is kept; its 42 bases are in frame from base 1. This receptor was taken from a woman between 18 and 29 years old in good health and CMV-seronegative. Material: PBMCs. The rearrangement joined TRBV10-1 to TRBJ1-1; perhaps TRBD1 is the D gene, with 6 bases matching. The sequenced DNA is TGCGCCAGCACTCCGGGACACTCGAACACTGAAGCTTTCTTT. Its protein reads: CASTPGHSNTEAFF.